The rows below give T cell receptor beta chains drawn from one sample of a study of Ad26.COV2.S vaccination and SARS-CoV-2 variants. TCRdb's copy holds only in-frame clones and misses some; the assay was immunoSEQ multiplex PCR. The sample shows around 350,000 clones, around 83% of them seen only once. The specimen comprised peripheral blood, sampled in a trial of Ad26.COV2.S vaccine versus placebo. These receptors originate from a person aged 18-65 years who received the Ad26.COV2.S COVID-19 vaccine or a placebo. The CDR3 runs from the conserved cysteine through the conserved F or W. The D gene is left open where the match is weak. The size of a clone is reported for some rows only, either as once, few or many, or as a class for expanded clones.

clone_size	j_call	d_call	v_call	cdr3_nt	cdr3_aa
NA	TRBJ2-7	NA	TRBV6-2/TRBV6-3	TGTGCCAGCAGTTACTTGGGGGGATACGAGCAGTACTTC	CASSYLGGYEQYF
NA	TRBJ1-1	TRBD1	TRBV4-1	TGCGCCAGCAGCCAGTACGGACAGGGCATGAACACTGAAGCTTTCTTT	CASSQYGQGMNTEAFF
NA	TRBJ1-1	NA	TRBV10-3	TGTGCCATCAGTGAGTCGACAAGTCCAAACACTGAAGCTTTCTTT	CAISESTSPNTEAFF
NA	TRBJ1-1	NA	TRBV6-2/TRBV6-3	TGTGCCAGCAGTAGAAACAGGGCGAACACTGAAGCTTTCTTT	CASSRNRANTEAFF
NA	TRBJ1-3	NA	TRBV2	TGTGCCAGCAGTGTGGGGACCGTCGGTAACACCATATATTTT	CASSVGTVGNTIYF
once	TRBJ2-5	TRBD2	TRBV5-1	TGCGCCAGCAGCTATGGCACCGTATCGCTAGCGGTGGAGACCCAGTACTTC	CASSYGTVSLAVETQYF
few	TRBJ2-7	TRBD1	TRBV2	TGTGCCAGCAGTGAAGTTAGGATAGTCGGACAGGGAGCCTACGAGCAGTACTTC	CASSEVRIVGQGAYEQYF
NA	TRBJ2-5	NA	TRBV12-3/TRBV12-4	TGTGCCAGCAGTTTTTCCAGGGATGAGACCCAGTACTTC	CASSFSRDETQYF
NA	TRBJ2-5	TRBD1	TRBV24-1	TGTGCCACCAGTGACCATAGACAGGGCTCAGCCAGGGGGACCCAGTACTTC	CATSDHRQGSARGTQYF
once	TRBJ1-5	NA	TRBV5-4	TGTGCCAGCAGCTCCAACCCCGATCAGCCCCAGCATTTT	CASSSNPDQPQHF
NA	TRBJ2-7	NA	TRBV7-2	TGTGCCAGCAGCTTAGGCGGGACCTACTCCTACGAGCAGTACTTC	CASSLGGTYSYEQYF
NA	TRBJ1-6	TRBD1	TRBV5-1	TGCGCCAGCAGCCCCGGGACAGGGGGTAATTCACCCCTCCACTTT	CASSPGTGGNSPLHF
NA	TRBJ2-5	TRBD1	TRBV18	TGTGCCAGCTCACTGGAACAGGGGGTTAAGACCCAGTACTTC	CASSLEQGVKTQYF
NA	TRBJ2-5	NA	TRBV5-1	TGCGCCAGCAGCATGGATCGGGAGACCCAGTACTTC	CASSMDRETQYF
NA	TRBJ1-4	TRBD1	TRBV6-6	TGTGCCAGCAGTTACCCGGGACAGGGCCATGAAAAACTGTTTTTT	CASSYPGQGHEKLFF
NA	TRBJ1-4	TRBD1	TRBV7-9	TGTGCCAGCAGCACCTTCGGGACAGGGAGTGAAAAACTGTTTTTT	CASSTFGTGSEKLFF
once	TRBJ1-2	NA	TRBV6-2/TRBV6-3	TGTGCCAGCAGTTTGGAGGGTGGCTACACCTTC	CASSLEGGYTF
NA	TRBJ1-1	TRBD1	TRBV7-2	TGTGCCAGCAGCGGATGGACAGGGACACCGAACACTGAAGCTTTCTTT	CASSGWTGTPNTEAFF
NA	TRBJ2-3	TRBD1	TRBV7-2	TGTGCCAGCACCAGTGGGACAGGGGGCACAGATACGCAGTATTTT	CASTSGTGGTDTQYF
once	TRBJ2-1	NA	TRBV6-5	TGTGCCAGCAGCCGTGGGACCCCCAAGGGCAATGAGCAGTTCTTC	CASSRGTPKGNEQFF
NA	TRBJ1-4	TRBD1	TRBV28	TGTGCCAGCAGTCATTCCGGGACAGTGCTTCGAGGTAATGAAAAACTGTTTTTT	CASSHSGTVLRGNEKLFF
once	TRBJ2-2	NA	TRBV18	TGTGCCAGCTCATCAATTACCGGGGAGCTGTTTTTT	CASSSITGELFF
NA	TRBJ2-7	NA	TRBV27	TGTGCCAGCAGCCGGGCCGGTGACAGCCTCTACGAGCAGTACTTC	CASSRAGDSLYEQYF
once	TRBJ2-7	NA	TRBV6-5	TGTGCCAGCAGTTACTCGATTGGGGGGTACGAGCAGTACTTC	CASSYSIGGYEQYF
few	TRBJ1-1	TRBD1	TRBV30	TGTGCCTGGAGTCCCTCCCTGAGACAGGGGCACACTGAAGCTTTCTTT	CAWSPSLRQGHTEAFF
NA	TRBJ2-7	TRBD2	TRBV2	TGTGCCAGCAGTGCGGGACTAGCGGAACACTACGAGCAGTACTTC	CASSAGLAEHYEQYF
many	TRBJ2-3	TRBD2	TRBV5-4	TGTGCCAGCAGCTTGGGGGCTAGCGGTAGCACAGATACGCAGTATTTT	CASSLGASGSTDTQYF
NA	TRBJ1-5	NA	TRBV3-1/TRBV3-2	TGTGCCAGCAGCCAAGACGTTAATCAGCCCCAGCATTTT	CASSQDVNQPQHF
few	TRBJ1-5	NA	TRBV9	TGTGCCAGCAGCCCATCGCCGCGCAATCAGCCCCAGCATTTT	CASSPSPRNQPQHF
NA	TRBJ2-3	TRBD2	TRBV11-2	TGTGCCAGCAGCGTAGACTTTAGCGGGGGGGCCATTAATACGCAGTATTTT	CASSVDFSGGAINTQYF
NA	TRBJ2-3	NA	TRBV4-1	TGCGCCAGCAGCCACCTTTACCGGGGAGATACGCAGTATTTT	CASSHLYRGDTQYF
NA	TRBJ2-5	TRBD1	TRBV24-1	TGTGCCACCAGGGATACAGGGGGGCAAGAGACCCAGTACTTC	CATRDTGGQETQYF
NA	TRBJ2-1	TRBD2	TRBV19	TGTGCCAGTAGTATAGTACTAGCGGGACGCGAGCAGTTCTTC	CASSIVLAGREQFF
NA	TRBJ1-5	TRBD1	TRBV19	TGTGCCAGTAGTATAGGCCCTGGACAGGGTGCTGTCAATCAGCCCCAGCATTTT	CASSIGPGQGAVNQPQHF
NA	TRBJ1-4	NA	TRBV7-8	TGTGCCAGCAGCTTATCGGGGGGCACCGAAAAACTGTTTTTT	CASSLSGGTEKLFF
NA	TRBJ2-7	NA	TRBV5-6	TGTGCCAGCAGCTTGGTGTCTAGCGTCGGGACCGGTGAGCAGTACTTC	CASSLVSSVGTGEQYF
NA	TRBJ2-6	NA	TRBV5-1	TGCGCCAGCAGCTATAGCTCTGGGGCCAACGTCCTGACTTTC	CASSYSSGANVLTF
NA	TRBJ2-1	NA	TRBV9	TGTGCCAGCAGCGCCCATCGCGGAGGGGGGGCGAACAATGAGCAGTTCTTC	CASSAHRGGGANNEQFF
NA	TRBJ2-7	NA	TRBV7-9	TGTGCCAGCAGCCCAGACAGGAACTACTACGAGCAGTACTTC	CASSPDRNYYEQYF
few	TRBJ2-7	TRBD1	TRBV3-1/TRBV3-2	TGTGCCAGCAGCAAACAGGGGGTGAGCTACGAGCAGTACTTC	CASSKQGVSYEQYF
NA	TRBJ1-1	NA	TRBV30	TGTGCCTGGAGTGTAGTTAGGAGGAGTCCGACCACTGAAGCTTTCTTT	CAWSVVRRSPTTEAFF
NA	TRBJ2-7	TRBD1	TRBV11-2	TGTGCCAGCAGCTTCGATAGGGCAGGGGGTGGAAACGGCTACGAGCAGTACTTC	CASSFDRAGGGNGYEQYF
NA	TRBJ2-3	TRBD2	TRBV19	TGTGCCAGTATGATCGGGGGGTCTAGCACAGATACGCAGTATTTT	CASMIGGSSTDTQYF
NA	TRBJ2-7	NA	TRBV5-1	TGCGCCAGCAGCTATACTAGTGGCGGCGAGCAGTACTTC	CASSYTSGGEQYF
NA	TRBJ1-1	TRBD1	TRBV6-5	TGTGCCAGCAGTTGGGCCGGGACAGGGGTTACTGAAGCTTTCTTT	CASSWAGTGVTEAFF
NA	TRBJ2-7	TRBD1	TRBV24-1	TGTGCCACCAGTGATCCGCGACAGGGGGCGTCCTACGAGCAGTACTTC	CATSDPRQGASYEQYF
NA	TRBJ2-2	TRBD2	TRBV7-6	TGTGCCAGCAGCCTTAGTGGTAGCGGGGGGCCAAGATACACCGGGGAGCTGTTTTTT	CASSLSGSGGPRYTGELFF
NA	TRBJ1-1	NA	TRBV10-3	TGTGCCATCAGACCGGGGGGTGGGAACACTGAAGCTTTCTTT	CAIRPGGGNTEAFF
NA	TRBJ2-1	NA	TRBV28	TGTGCCAGCGCGGTGGCCGTGGGTGAGCAGTTCTTC	CASAVAVGEQFF
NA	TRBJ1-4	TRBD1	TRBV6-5	TGTGCCAGCAGTACAGGGGGCGAGGAAAAACTGTTTTTT	CASSTGGEEKLFF
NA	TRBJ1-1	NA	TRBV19	TGTGCCAGTAGTATAGTGGGGTCAGTGGCGGGCACTGAAGCTTTCTTT	CASSIVGSVAGTEAFF
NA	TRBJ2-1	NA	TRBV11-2	TGTGCCAGCAGCTTAGAGGGAAAGTACAATGAGCAGTTCTTC	CASSLEGKYNEQFF
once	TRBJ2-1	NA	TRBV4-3	TGCGCCAGCAGCCAGAACAGGGCCGCTCACAATGAGCAGTTCTTC	CASSQNRAAHNEQFF
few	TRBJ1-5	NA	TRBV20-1	TGCAGTGCTATTGACAGAAGCCAGCCCCAGCATTTT	CSAIDRSQPQHF
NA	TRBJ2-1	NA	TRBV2	TGTGCCAGCAGTGGGCTACGGCGGTCCCAGTTCTTC	CASSGLRRSQFF